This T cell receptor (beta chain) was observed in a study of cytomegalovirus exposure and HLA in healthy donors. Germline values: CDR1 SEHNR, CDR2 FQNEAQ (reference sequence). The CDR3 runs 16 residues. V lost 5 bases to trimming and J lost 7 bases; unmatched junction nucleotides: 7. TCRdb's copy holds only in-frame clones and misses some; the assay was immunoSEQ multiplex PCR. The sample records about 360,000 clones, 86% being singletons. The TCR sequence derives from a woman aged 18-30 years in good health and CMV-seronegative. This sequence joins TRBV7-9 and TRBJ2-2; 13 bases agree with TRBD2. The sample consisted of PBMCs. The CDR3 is CASSPTSGRAGGELFF. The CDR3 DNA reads TGTGCCAGCAGCCCTACTAGCGGGAGGGCCGGCGGGGAGCTGTTTTTT.